This T cell receptor (beta chain) was documented in a study of blood T cell repertoires in COVID-19. Overall study context: Material from acute and convalescent COVID-19 was sourced from the United States, Italy and Spain. Sources were T cells, B-cell-depleted T cells, or PBMCs; the material itself was cDNA or gDNA.

Germline CDR1 is SGHRS and CDR2 is YFSETQ. V was clipped by 4 bases and J by 4 bases; unmatched bases: 10. The CDR3 runs to 17 residues. In the original processing: Estimation of nucleated cell counts relied on the amplification of reference gene primers. Libraries were prepared by immunoSEQ multiplex PCR; TCRdb keeps only in-frame clonotypes and omits some of them. V, J and clone size were drawn from that table, and D and trimming were deduced from the DNA. Seen here are approximately 49,000 clones, approximately 87% observed once, and the top ten hold less than 4%. This clonotype was obtained from a man between 45 and 60 years old with acute or convalescent COVID-19. The chain uses TRBV5-1 and TRBJ2-1; TRBD2 agrees at 11 bases. The sequencing input was peripheral blood. CDR3 sequence: CASSGLPLAGVYNEQFF. CDR3 coding DNA: TGCGCCAGCAGCGGACTTCCACTAGCGGGGGTTTACAATGAGCAGTTCTTC.